Listed here are 26 T cell receptor beta chains from one sample, sequenced in a study of cytomegalovirus exposure and HLA in healthy donors. 13 Jbeta primers and 60 Vbeta primers were used for the PCR. Data came from immunoSEQ multiplex PCR; TCRdb stores just in-frame clones and leaves some out. The data contain about 110,000 clones, 55% to 70% of them singletons. Material for sequencing was PBMCs. Receptors originate from a woman aged 30 to 39 in good health and CMV-seronegative.

The V call is TRBV7-3, the J call TRBJ1-3, with 10 bases identical to TRBD1. CDR3 length equals 16 residues. The ends lost 5 bases at V and 2 bases at J; junction bases unmatched: 6. Germline CDR1 and CDR2: SGHTA and FQGTGA. CDR3 loop: CASSATGTGAGNTIYF. In DNA, the CDR3 is TGTGCCAGCAGCGCGACCGGGACAGGGGCTGGAAACACCATATATTTT.

The chain employs TRBV9 and TRBJ1-6; no definite D call. This CDR3 has 17 residues. The germline V gene has CDR1 SGDLS and CDR2 YYNGEE. With 0 bases removed from V and 0 bases from J, the gap between germline ends came to 10 bases. CDR3 amino acids: CASSVGRGSSYNSPLHF. CDR3 coding DNA: TGTGCCAGCAGCGTAGGGAGAGGGAGCTCCTATAATTCACCCCTCCACTTT.

The rearrangement uses TRBV9 and TRBJ2-5; a possible D gene is TRBD2 (5 bases). CDR3 length: 13 residues. V lost 3 bases to trimming and J lost 7 bases, with 13 bases between them. Germline loops: CDR1 SGDLS, CDR2 YYNGEE. CDR3 nucleotides: TGTGCCAGCAGCGCCTCGCCTCGGGGGACCCAGTACTTC. Amino acids: CASSASPRGTQYF.

J is TRBJ2-5 and V is TRBV27, with D possibly being TRBD2 (6 bases). This CDR3 spans 13 amino acids. From germline, CDR1 is MNHEY and CDR2 SMNVEV (reference sequence). V was clipped by 6 bases and J by 2 bases, with 10 bases between them. CDR3 amino acids: CASRYGLQETQYF. The CDR3 coding sequence is TGTGCCAGCAGATACGGACTACAAGAGACCCAGTACTTC.

The gene calls are TRBV9 and TRBJ2-1, with 7 bases identical to TRBD1. The junction had 4 bases not matched to a gene; V was cut back by 0 bases and J by 4 bases. Germline V gene sequence: CDR1 SGDLS, CDR2 YYNGEE. This CDR3 spans 15 amino acids. The CDR3, as DNA: TGTGCCAGCAGCGTAGGGCAGGGGGTGTACAATGAGCAGTTCTTC. Protein sequence: CASSVGQGVYNEQFF.

J is TRBJ1-5 and V is TRBV5-1, with a weak D call TRBD1 (5 bases). This CDR3 has 13 residues. Trimming shortened V by 5 bases and J by 4 bases, and 10 bases separated the two germline ends. Germline V lookup: CDR1 SGHRS, CDR2 YFSETQ. The CDR3 DNA follows: TGCGCCAGCAGAGGGGCGAGTAATCAGCCCCAGCATTTT. This encodes CASRGASNQPQHF.

V is TRBV15 and J is TRBJ2-5; 9 bases align to TRBD2. The CDR3 is 16 residues long. With V trimmed by 1 base and J by 5 bases, 8 bases remained unmatched. Germline loops: CDR1 LNHNV, CDR2 YYDKDF (reference sequence). The CDR3 DNA follows: TGTGCCACCAGCAGAGGTAGCGGGAGCGTTGGGGAGACCCAGTACTTC. Protein product: CATSRGSGSVGETQYF.

This clone was detected only a few times. V and J are TRBV4-3 and TRBJ2-6; D remains unclear. Germline V gene sequence: CDR1 LGHNA, CDR2 YSLEER. The ends were cut back, 0 bases at V and 0 bases at J, with 12 bases in the middle. This CDR3 region has 18 residues. The CDR3 loop is CASSQDPTRSSGANVLTF. The CDR3 nucleotides read TGCGCCAGCAGCCAAGACCCTACCCGGTCCTCTGGGGCCAACGTCCTGACTTTC.

The chain is built from TRBV5-8 and TRBJ1-5; D is ambiguous. The CDR3 has 14 amino acids. Germline-derived CDR1 and CDR2 are SGHTS and YDEGEE. V was trimmed by 5 bases and J by 2 bases, leaving 11 bases between them. CDR3: CASSARTGNQPQHF. In DNA, the CDR3 is TGTGCCAGCAGTGCAAGAACAGGCAATCAGCCCCAGCATTTT. Together with reference TRBV5-8 and TRBJ1-5, the CDR3 gives the full variable domain: EAGVTQSPTHLIKTRGQQATLRCSPISGHTSVYWYQQALGLGLQFLLWYDEGEERNRGNFPPRFSGRQFPNYSSELNVNALELEDSALYLCASSARTGNQPQHFGDGTRLSIL.

This clone was recorded a few times. This rearrangement joins TRBV6-1 to TRBJ1-3; D ambiguous. This CDR3 region has 14 residues. Germline V gene lookup returns CDR1 MNHNS and CDR2 SASEGT. Trimming stripped 7 bases from V and 2 bases from J, with 12 bases between. In nucleotides, the CDR3 is TGTGCCAGCACCCTAAGCGGGACTGGAAACACCATATATTTT. Protein sequence: CASTLSGTGNTIYF.

This clone was recorded once. The chain links TRBV28 to TRBJ1-2; D not resolved. The CDR3 is 13 amino acids. CDR1 is MDHEN, CDR2 SYDVKM, per germline. Trimming stripped 6 bases from V and 4 bases from J, with 12 bases between. CDR3 sequence: CASRALGAYGYTF. As DNA, the CDR3 is TGTGCCAGCAGGGCACTGGGCGCCTATGGCTACACCTTC.

This clone came up once. The chain links TRBV7-9 to TRBJ1-4; 7 bases agree with TRBD1. CDR1 SEHNR and CDR2 FQNEAQ come from the germline V gene (reference sequence). V shed 5 bases, J shed 6 bases, and the junction held 15 bases outside the gene matches. The CDR3 loop spans 17 amino acids. DNA of the CDR3: TGTGCCAGCAGCCAACCGGGACAGAAGGGGGGTTATGAAAAACTGTTTTTT. This translates into CASSQPGQKGGYEKLFF.

The chain is built from TRBV6-6 and TRBJ1-3, with 9 positions matching TRBD1. The CDR3 runs to 16 residues. Per the germline V gene, CDR1 is MNHNY and CDR2 is SVGAGI (reference sequence). V shed 0 bases, J shed 4 bases, and the junction held 4 bases outside the gene matches. The CDR3 protein is CASSYSTGGTGNTIYF. CDR3 DNA sequence: TGTGCCAGCAGTTACTCGACAGGGGGGACGGGAAACACCATATATTTT.

The chain joins TRBV11-2 to TRBJ2-3; 13 positions match TRBD2. CDR3 length: 16 residues. The ends lost 5 bases at V and 4 bases at J; junction bases unmatched: 6. Germline lookup yields CDR1 SGHAT and CDR2 FQNNGV. The CDR3 DNA follows: TGTGCCAGCAGCCTTTGGACTAGCGGGAGCCCAGATACGCAGTATTTT. Amino acid sequence: CASSLWTSGSPDTQYF. The entire variable domain, with the rest obtained from reference TRBV11-2 and TRBJ2-3, is as follows: EAGVAQSPRYKIIEKRQSVAFWCNPISGHATLYWYQQILGQGPKLLIQFQNNGVVDDSQLPKDRFSAERLKGVDSTLKIQPAKLEDSAVYLCASSLWTSGSPDTQYFGPGTRLTVL.

The chain combines TRBV28 with TRBJ1-4; a weak D match, TRBD1 (6 bases). Germline CDR1 reads MDHEN; CDR2 reads SYDVKM. V was pared by 7 bases and J by 3 bases, with 15 bases between. CDR3 length: 15 amino acids. In nucleotides, the CDR3 is TGTGCCAGCACCAAATACAGGGCCCCTAATGAAAAACTGTTTTTT. Protein: CASTKYRAPNEKLFF.

Here the CDR3 reads CASSLGNSRYNEQFF. CDR3 nucleotides: TGTGCCAGCAGCTTGGGTAATAGCCGGTACAATGAGCAGTTCTTC. This chain connects TRBV5-8 to TRBJ2-1; no definite D call. This CDR3 has 15 amino acids. The V end was cut by 0 bases, the J end by 4 bases, with 11 bases between. Germline lookup yields CDR1 SGHTS and CDR2 YDEGEE.

A word on this clone: A junction boundary mismatches the germline segment, possibly from a read error. V usage is TRBV5-1 and J usage is TRBJ1-1, with a tentative D call TRBD1 (5 bases). The germline CDR1 and CDR2 sequences are SGHRS and YFSETQ. The CDR3 consists of 12 residues. This chain's CDR3 is CTSSFGAGEAFF. In DNA form, the CDR3 reads TGCACCAGCAGCTTTGGGGCCGGTGAAGCTTTCTTT.

The chain links TRBV6-5 to TRBJ1-2, with unresolved D. Per the germline V gene, CDR1 is MNHEY and CDR2 is SVGAGI. The CDR3 is 11 amino acids. V lost 6 bases, J lost 8 bases, and 10 bases lay in between. The CDR3 spells CASRYNQGYTF. CDR3 DNA: TGTGCCAGCAGATATAACCAGGGCTACACCTTC.

The chain has TRBV6-1 and TRBJ2-2, with TRBD2 matching 9 bases. Looked up from germline, CDR1 is MNHNS and CDR2 is SASEGT. This CDR3 contains 16 residues. The V and J ends lost 3 bases and 6 bases, in that order; junction bases with no gene match: 8. Here the CDR3 DNA reads TGTGCCAGCAGTGAGTGGCTAGCGGGAAGTTCCGGGGAGCTGTTTTTT. Amino acids: CASSEWLAGSSGELFF.

The chain uses TRBV4-1 and TRBJ2-1; TRBD1 might be the D (6 bases). This CDR3 has 17 residues. V lost 3 bases and J lost 7, with 22 bases in between. The germline gives CDR1 MGHRA, CDR2 YSYEKL. CDR3 loop: CASSQSTGTGYRNEQFF. The CDR3 region has the DNA TGCGCCAGCAGCCAGTCTACAGGGACCGGGTATCGAAATGAGCAGTTCTTC.

This clone was counted a few times. V and J are TRBV5-1 and TRBJ2-3; 11 bases line up with TRBD2. Germline V CDR1 and CDR2: SGHRS, YFSETQ. V was clipped by 0 bases and J by 4 bases; unmatched bases: 4. This CDR3 comprises 16 residues. DNA of the CDR3: TGCGCCAGCAGCTTGGGACTAGCGGGAACGGCAGATACGCAGTATTTT. It specifies CASSLGLAGTADTQYF.

This chain uses TRBV28 with TRBJ1-1, with no clear D. V was pared by 2 bases and J by 1 base, with 11 bases between. Germline CDR1 MDHEN, CDR2 SYDVKM. This CDR3 has 15 residues. CDR3 in DNA: TGTGCCAGCAGTTTAGGGCAGCAACCGAACACTGAAGCTTTCTTT. Its translation: CASSLGQQPNTEAFF.

The J gene is TRBJ2-7, the V gene TRBV5-5; the D gene is possibly TRBD1 (5 bases). The V end lost 0 bases, the J end lost 3 bases, and 16 bases lay between the germline ends. The CDR3 loop spans 16 amino acids. Germline V gives CDR1 SGHKS, CDR2 YYEKEE (reference sequence). The CDR3 loop is CASSLVRVIPYYEQYF. The CDR3, as DNA: TGTGCCAGCAGCTTGGTCAGGGTAATCCCCTACTACGAGCAGTACTTC.

The table lists this clone with a count of one. This chain connects TRBV18 to TRBJ1-5; TRBD1 might be the D (6 bases). CDR3 size: 13 residues. The germline V and J ends were trimmed by 3 bases and 5 bases, with 8 bases remaining between them. From germline, CDR1 is KGHSH and CDR2 LQKENI. CDR3 sequence: CASSPGHDQPQHF. CDR3 DNA sequence: TGTGCCAGCTCACCGGGACACGATCAGCCCCAGCATTTT.

This chain joins TRBV13 and TRBJ2-7; TRBD2 agrees at 10 bases. The CDR3 extends over 18 amino acids. Germline values: CDR1 PRHDT, CDR2 FYEKMQ (reference sequence). The V segment lost 4 bases and the J segment 0 bases; nucleotides outside the gene matches: 12. The CDR3 reads CASSSPEGSGRSSYEQYF. The CDR3 nucleotides are TGTGCCAGCAGCTCCCCAGAGGGTAGCGGGAGGAGCTCCTACGAGCAGTACTTC.

This chain connects TRBV6-5 to TRBJ1-1; TRBD1 aligns across 7 bases. After removal of 2 bases from V and 5 bases from J, the junction contained 11 bases not matched to a gene. The length of the CDR3 is 16 residues. Germline V CDR1 and CDR2: MNHEY, SVGAGI. The CDR3 reads CASSYLETGSGTEAFF. The CDR3, as DNA: TGTGCCAGCAGTTACCTTGAGACAGGGAGCGGAACTGAAGCTTTCTTT.